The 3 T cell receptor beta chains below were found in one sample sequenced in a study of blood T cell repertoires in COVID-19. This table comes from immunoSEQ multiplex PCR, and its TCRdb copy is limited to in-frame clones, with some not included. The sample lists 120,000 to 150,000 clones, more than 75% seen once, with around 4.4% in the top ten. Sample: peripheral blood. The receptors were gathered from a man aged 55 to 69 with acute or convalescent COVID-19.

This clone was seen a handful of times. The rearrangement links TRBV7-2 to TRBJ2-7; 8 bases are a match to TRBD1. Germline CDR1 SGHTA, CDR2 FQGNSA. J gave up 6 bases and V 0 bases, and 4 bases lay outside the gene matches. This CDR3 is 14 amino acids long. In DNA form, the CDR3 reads TGTGCCAGCAGCTTAGCGGACAGGGTGGGCGAGCAGTACTTC. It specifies CASSLADRVGEQYF.

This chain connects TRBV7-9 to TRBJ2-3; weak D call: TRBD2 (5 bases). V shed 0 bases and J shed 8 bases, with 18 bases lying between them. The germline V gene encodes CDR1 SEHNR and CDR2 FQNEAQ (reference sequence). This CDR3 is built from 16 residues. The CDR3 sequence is CASSLAKSALGGTQYF. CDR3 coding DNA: TGTGCCAGCAGCTTAGCGAAATCGGCTTTAGGAGGTACGCAGTATTTT.

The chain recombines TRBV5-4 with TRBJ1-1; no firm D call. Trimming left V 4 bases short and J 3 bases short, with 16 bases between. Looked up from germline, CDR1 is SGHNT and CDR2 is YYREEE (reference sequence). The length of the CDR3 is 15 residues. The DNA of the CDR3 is TGTGCCAGCAGCCCCCGCCGTTGGACTGACACTGAAGCTTTCTTT. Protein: CASSPRRWTDTEAFF.